What follows is one T cell receptor beta chain and its context. Antigen specificity is unknown. The patients all showed relapse after autologous stem cell transplantation, while their brentuximab vedotin exposure varied. Germline V gene sequence: CDR1 GTSNPN, CDR2 SVGIG (reference sequence). CDR3 length: 13 residues. Deletions cut 2 bases from V and 2 bases from J, with 7 bases between. This sample was taken from a study of PD-1 blockade in classical Hodgkin lymphoma. Study conclusions and caveats: Nothing has yet pinned down what causes the repertoire differences, possibly disease activity or prior therapy. A reduction in baseline TCR diversity was reportedly seen in newly diagnosed patients relative to healthy donors.

Data came from immunoSEQ multiplex PCR; TCRdb stores just in-frame clones and leaves some out. The data hold about 110,000 clones, with around 89% observed a single time. The chain carries TRBV30 and TRBJ1-3; TRBD1 is a possible D gene (5 bases). The clonotype originates from a human donor with classical Hodgkin lymphoma. The source was peripheral blood mononuclear cells (PBMCs), collected before the second cycle of nivolumab. The CDR3 loop is CAWSMGPGNTIYF. DNA of the CDR3: TGTGCCTGGAGTATGGGGCCTGGAAACACCATATATTTT.